This TCR beta chain was found in a study of OX40 agonist ivuxolimab in advanced cancers. In the study overall: Earlier treatment with anti-PD-1, anti-PD-L1 or anti-CTLA-4 was permitted, and roughly 42% had received some. Study-wide results and caveats: CD8+ T cells were the subset that, on average, had more expanded clones than CD4+. Circulating CD4+ and CD8+ T cells showed clonal expansion by week 6 at 0.1 to 3.0 mg/kg. Among the nonresponders, some also had low normalized T-cell clonal expansion.

On this clone itself: Its antigen is still unknown.

The CDR3 is 13 amino acids. The V and J ends lost 2 bases and 3 bases respectively, with 7 bases between them. CDR1 is MNHNS, CDR2 SASEGT, per germline. Assay: immunoSEQ multiplex PCR; the TCRdb copy retains only in-frame clones and omits some. The sample lists roughly 83,000 clones, under 95% occurring once. J is TRBJ1-1 and V is TRBV6-1; D possibly corresponds to TRBD1 (6 bases). Sample: CD4+ or CD8+ T cells sorted from blood, taken in a trial of the OX40 agonist ivuxolimab. The TCR was taken from an adult with an advanced solid tumor such as melanoma, head and neck, liver or kidney cancer. Written as DNA, the CDR3 is TGTGCCAGCAGTGAACAGGGGTACACTGAAGCTTTCTTT. The encoded protein is CASSEQGYTEAFF.